Listed here is a single T cell receptor beta chain. This sample is drawn from a study of T cell responses to AZD1222 COVID-19 vaccine. Assay used: immunoSEQ multiplex PCR; TCRdb lists only in-frame clones, some missing. The sample yields 85,000 to 100,000 clones, 70% to 90% seen once. V dropped 3 bases and J dropped 0 bases, with 12 bases sitting between them. Germline CDR1 is LNHDA and CDR2 is SQIVND (reference sequence). This CDR3 spans 17 amino acids. The clonotype comes from an adult in good health. The starting material was peripheral blood, obtained on day 0 of AZD1222 vaccination. This chain connects TRBV19 to TRBJ1-6; D call uncertain. The CDR3, as DNA: TGTGCCAGTAGTATGATTTCGGGGAGCTCCTATAATTCACCCCTCCACTTT. Its protein is CASSMISGSSYNSPLHF.